These 30 T cell receptor beta chains originate from one sample sequenced in a study of CD8+CD57+ T cells in acquired aplastic anemia. CD8+CD57+ cell expansion, shown by flow cytometry, had occurred in the patients selected for sequencing. Profiles of TCR beta VDJ and CDR3 were generated from a genomic DNA template. A single record per CDR3 protein comes from TCRdb applying MiXCR to the reads. The sample has some 200,000 distinct CDR3 sequences; approximately 50% are singletons. The material sequenced was sorted CD4+, CD8+, or CD8+CD57+ T cells (not recorded which) from PBMCs. The receptors derive from a human donor with aplastic anemia.

The chain carries TRBV9 and TRBJ1-6; D gene unclear. V was cut by 4 bases and J by 15 bases, with 20 bases left in between. Germline V gene sequence: CDR1 SGDLS, CDR2 YYNGEE. The CDR3 totals 14 residues. Written as DNA, the CDR3 is TGTGCCAGCAGCCCCGACCTCGACCCGGTTATCCTCCACTTT. It translates to CASSPDLDPVILHF.

This clonotype has more than one count but fewer than ten. The V call is TRBV7-9, the J call TRBJ1-3, with D hard to call. Germline lookup yields CDR1 SEHNR and CDR2 FQNEAQ (reference sequence). The V gene lost 5 bases and the J gene lost 4 bases, with 9 bases spanning the gap. The length of the CDR3 is 13 residues. DNA for the CDR3: TGTGCCAGCAGCCCCCATCGCGGAAACACCATATATTTT. Translation gives CASSPHRGNTIYF.

A word on this clonotype: A clone one base away is much larger, so this may be a read error. The chain employs TRBV5-1 and TRBJ2-7, with TRBD2 matching 8 bases. Germline-derived CDR1 and CDR2 are SGHRS and YFSETQ. The CDR3 contains 13 residues. The ends lost 5 bases at V and 9 bases at J; junction bases unmatched: 10. The CDR3 reads CASRQLADGGQYF. DNA of the CDR3: TGCGCCAGCAGACAACTAGCGGATGGGGGGCAGTACTTC.

The chain has TRBV19 and TRBJ1-1, with D perhaps matching TRBD1 (6 bases). The germline CDR1 and CDR2 sequences are LNHDA and SQIVND (reference sequence). V was cut by 3 bases and J by 7 bases, with 12 bases left in between. The CDR3 is 13 amino acids. CDR3 coding DNA: TGTGCCAGTAGTATGAAGGCAGGGGTTGAAGCTTTCTTT. Its translation is CASSMKAGVEAFF. The full variable domain, rest sourced from reference TRBV19 and TRBJ1-1, is DGGITQSPKYLFRKEGQNVTLSCEQNLNHDAMYWYRQDPGQGLRLIYYSQIVNDFQKGDIAEGYSVSREKKESFPLTVTSAQKNPTAFYLCASSMKAGVEAFFGQGTRLTVV.

In this sample, this clonotype turned up many times. This sequence joins TRBV6-5 and TRBJ2-3; maybe TRBD1 (5 bases). Trimming removed 3 bases from V and 3 bases from J, with 13 bases in between. In germline, CDR1 is MNHEY, CDR2 SVGAGI. The CDR3 sequence is 15 residues long. Here the CDR3 DNA reads TGTGCCAGCAGTTATTCCAGGGATAGGACAGATACGCAGTATTTT. It specifies CASSYSRDRTDTQYF.

The V and J genes are TRBV20-1 and TRBJ2-7, with 14 bases that match TRBD2. Germline V CDR1 and CDR2: DFQATT, SNEGSKA (reference sequence). After removal of 3 bases from V and 9 bases from J, the junction contained 1 base not matched to a gene. The length of the CDR3 is 12 residues. The CDR3 protein is CSASGTSGRQYF. The CDR3 nucleotides are TGCAGTGCTAGCGGGACTAGCGGGAGGCAGTACTTC.

As concerns this clonotype: A read error is possible here, since a much larger clone lies one base away. V and J are TRBV10-1 and TRBJ1-1; 8 bases align to TRBD1. The germline V gene encodes CDR1 WNHNN and CDR2 SYGVQD (reference sequence). This CDR3 is 14 amino acids long. The CDR3 loop is CTSRGLTGGTEAFF. The CDR3 DNA reads as TGCACCAGCAGGGGTCTCACAGGGGGCACTGAAGCTTTCTTT.

The chain recombines TRBV7-2 with TRBJ1-5; D not certain. Between the trimmed V and J ends, which lost 6 bases and 6 bases, there was a span of 12 bases. The CDR3 totals 13 residues. Germline values: CDR1 SGHTA, CDR2 FQGNSA. The DNA for the CDR3 is TGTGCCAGCAGAATGTCGCGGCCTCAGCCCCAGCATTTT. Translated, it gives CASRMSRPQPQHF.

The chain carries TRBV2 and TRBJ2-1, with 11 bases that match TRBD2. V lost 4 bases, J lost 6 bases, and 2 bases stayed unmatched. This CDR3 has 14 amino acids. The germline gives CDR1 SNHLY, CDR2 FYNNEI. In nucleotides, the CDR3 is TGTGCCAGCAGTGCCGGGACTAGCGGCAATGAGCAGTTCTTC. As protein: CASSAGTSGNEQFF.

V usage is TRBV4-1 and J usage is TRBJ2-3; no definite D call. CDR1 and CDR2 (germline): MGHRA, YSYEKL. The CDR3 runs 20 residues. Trimming shortened V by 0 bases and J by 1 base, and 23 bases separated the two germline ends. The CDR3 DNA sequence: TGCGCCAGCAGCCAAGAAGTGTCTCGACCCACCCAGCCGGGCACAGATACGCAGTATTTT. It is translated as CASSQEVSRPTQPGTDTQYF.

CDR3 DNA sequence: TGTGCCAGTAGGTCTAGGGGGCTGGCGGAGACCCAGTACTTC. It yields the protein CASRSRGLAETQYF. The chain links TRBV19 to TRBJ2-5; 7 bases agree with TRBD1. Per the germline V gene, CDR1 is LNHDA and CDR2 is SQIVND (reference sequence). This CDR3 is built from 14 residues. Trimming at V came to 6 bases and at J to 5 bases, leaving 9 bases not matched to a gene.

The CDR3 DNA follows: TGTGCCAGCAGTTTGAGTGTGTACGGTGAAGCTTTCTTT. Translating it yields CASSLSVYGEAFF. The V and J genes are TRBV6-5 and TRBJ1-1; unclear D gene. The CDR3 has 13 amino acids. Germline CDR1 reads MNHEY; CDR2 reads SVGAGI. V dropped 4 bases and J dropped 7 bases, with 13 bases sitting between them.

This clonotype occurred many times. The V and J genes are TRBV2 and TRBJ2-5; possible D gene TRBD2, 7 bases. Trimming stripped 8 bases from V and 3 bases from J, with 13 bases between. Germline V lookup: CDR1 SNHLY, CDR2 FYNNEI. The CDR3 spans 13 residues. CDR3 sequence: CASPRGAEETQYF. Here the CDR3 DNA reads TGTGCCAGCCCCCGGGGGGCTGAAGAGACCCAGTACTTC.

This chain joins TRBV7-3 and TRBJ1-2, with 7 bases aligning to TRBD1. The J segment lost 7 bases and the V segment lost 6 bases, leaving 2 bases of the junction unmatched. The CDR3 length is 11 residues. Per germline, CDR1 SGHTA and CDR2 FQGTGA. This CDR3 reads CASRTGPGYTF. The CDR3 nucleotides read TGTGCCAGCAGGACAGGGCCTGGCTACACCTTC. The whole variable domain, filled in from reference TRBV7-3 and TRBJ1-2, reads GAGVSQTPSNKVTEKGKYVELRCDPISGHTALYWYRQSLGQGPEFLIYFQGTGAADDSGLPNDRFFAVRPEGSVSTLKIQRTERGDSAVYLCASRTGPGYTFGSGTRLTVV.

This sequence joins TRBV11-1 and TRBJ2-2; D may be TRBD2 (5 bases). Trimming pared 5 bases from V and 0 bases from J, leaving 19 bases between. The CDR3 runs to 18 residues. CDR1 SGHAT and CDR2 FQDESV come from the germline V gene (reference sequence). In DNA form, the CDR3 reads TGTGCCAGCAGCGTCCCGTTAGGACGGGAAGCGAACACCGGGGAGCTGTTTTTT. It yields the protein CASSVPLGREANTGELFF.

The chain links TRBV15 to TRBJ2-5, with D uncertain. Per germline, CDR1 LNHNV and CDR2 YYDKDF (reference sequence). V was trimmed by 1 base and J by 0 bases, leaving 6 bases between them. This CDR3 spans 14 amino acids. CDR3: CATSRGNNQETQYF. CDR3 DNA sequence: TGTGCCACCAGCAGAGGGAATAACCAAGAGACCCAGTACTTC.

This clonotype was seen a few times. The J gene is TRBJ2-7, the V gene TRBV10-3; D is unresolved. Trimming removed 3 bases from V and 1 base from J, with 7 bases in between. From germline, CDR1 is ENHRY and CDR2 SYGVKD. The CDR3 consists of 13 residues. DNA of the CDR3: TGTGCCATCAGTGATGCACAGTCCTACGAGCAGTACTTC. This codes for CAISDAQSYEQYF.

The rearrangement joins TRBV2 to TRBJ2-2; D is uncertain. V was trimmed by 5 bases and J by 9 bases, leaving 13 bases between them. The germline V gene encodes CDR1 SNHLY and CDR2 FYNNEI. The CDR3 is made up of 13 amino acids. The CDR3, as DNA: TGTGCCAGCAGTCTAGACATTCTCAGGGAGCTGTTTTTT. The encoded protein is CASSLDILRELFF.

To note about this clonotype: A read error may be the cause here, since a much bigger clone is one base away. The chain links TRBV27 to TRBJ1-6, with D uncertain. Germline V gene data show CDR1 as MNHEY and CDR2 as SMNVEV (reference sequence). This CDR3 is 14 amino acids long. V was cut by 8 bases and J by 8 bases, with 16 bases left in between. The CDR3 reads CASGMAGRDSPLHF. DNA of the CDR3: TGTGCCAGCGGTATGGCGGGGAGGGATTCACCCCTCCACTTT.

The V call is TRBV25-1, the J call TRBJ1-1; TRBD1 might be the D (5 bases). The V gene lost 4 bases and the J gene lost 3 bases, with 12 bases spanning the gap. CDR1 is MGHDK and CDR2 is SYGVNS in the germline V gene. The CDR3 is 14 amino acids. CDR3 nucleotide sequence: TGTGCCAGCAGTGGTCGGGGACCGTACACTGAAGCTTTCTTT. This sequence encodes CASSGRGPYTEAFF.

This clonotype is a singleton in its sample. A read error may account for a junction end that differs from germline. The chain is built from TRBV11-1 and TRBJ2-2, with D possibly being TRBD2 (6 bases). The CDR3 contains 17 residues. The germline V gene encodes CDR1 SGHAT and CDR2 FQDESV (reference sequence). CDR3 residues: CASSFATGKPNTGGLFF. CDR3 coding DNA: TGTGCCAGCAGCTTCGCTACGGGGAAGCCGAACACCGGGGGGCTGTTTTTT.

The chain links TRBV9 to TRBJ1-4, with 8 bases identical to TRBD1. The germline gives CDR1 SGDLS, CDR2 YYNGEE. Unmatched junction bases numbered 10, after V lost 4 bases and J lost 8 bases. The CDR3 has 15 amino acids. The CDR3 spells CASSLDRAIGEKLFF. In nucleotides, the CDR3 is TGTGCCAGCAGCTTGGACAGGGCTATAGGGGAAAAACTGTTTTTT. The variable domain in full, completed from reference TRBV9 and TRBJ1-4, reads DSGVTQTPKHLITATGQRVTLRCSPRSGDLSVYWYQQSLDQGLQFLIQYYNGEERAKGNILERFSAQQFPDLHSELNLSSLELGDSALYFCASSLDRAIGEKLFFGSGTQLSVL.

This clonotype was recorded many times. This sequence joins TRBV4-1 and TRBJ2-5, with D possibly being TRBD1 (5 bases). The CDR3 spans 13 residues. Trimming took 4 bases from V and 5 from J, leaving 11 bases between them. The V gene's germline CDR1 is MGHRA and CDR2 YSYEKL. The CDR3 reads CASSRIAGETQYF. The CDR3 nucleotides read TGCGCCAGCAGCCGAATAGCAGGGGAGACCCAGTACTTC.

This clonotype was detected once. The chain employs TRBV10-3 and TRBJ2-3, with 12 nucleotides matching TRBD2. The CDR3 spans 15 residues. Per germline, CDR1 ENHRY and CDR2 SYGVKD. Trimming removed 6 bases from V and 1 base from J; junction bases left unmatched: 2. The CDR3 nucleotides are TGTGCCATCAGGAGGACTAGCGGGGGCACAGATACGCAGTATTTT. This codes for CAIRRTSGGTDTQYF.

The chain links TRBV2 to TRBJ2-5; 8 bases are shared with TRBD2. Germline trimming cut 5 bases from V and 4 bases from J; bases unmatched to any gene: 9. The CDR3 totals 15 residues. Germline V gives CDR1 SNHLY, CDR2 FYNNEI. Here the CDR3 reads CASSQSGGRSETQYF. The CDR3 region has the DNA TGTGCCAGCAGTCAATCGGGGGGGCGGTCAGAGACCCAGTACTTC.

In its sample, this clonotype was seen once. Here the CDR3 reads CATSDHGGAAYEQYF. The CDR3 DNA is TGTGCCACCAGTGATCATGGGGGGGCGGCCTACGAGCAGTACTTC. The V and J genes are TRBV24-1 and TRBJ2-7, with D possibly being TRBD2 (7 bases). The CDR3 sequence is 15 residues long. Looked up from germline, CDR1 is KGHDR and CDR2 is SFDVKD. Trimming removed 3 bases from V and 2 bases from J, with 13 bases in between.

The table lists this clonotype with many counts. The CDR3 loop reads CASSLTDTQYF. CDR3 in DNA: TGTGCCAGTAGTTTAACAGATACGCAGTATTTT. V gene TRBV19 combines with J gene TRBJ2-3; D is unclear. V lost 5 bases, J lost 3 bases, and 3 bases lay in between. The CDR3 is made up of 11 amino acids. Per the germline V gene, CDR1 is LNHDA and CDR2 is SQIVND (reference sequence).

This clonotype was seen ten or more times. The rearrangement links TRBV5-4 to TRBJ1-1, with D unresolved. Germline loops: CDR1 SGHNT, CDR2 YYREEE (reference sequence). Between the trimmed V and J ends, which lost 2 bases and 7 bases, there was a span of 18 bases. The CDR3 contains 15 residues. CDR3 protein: CASSFNVWRDSEAFF. CDR3 bases: TGTGCCAGCAGCTTTAATGTCTGGCGAGATAGTGAAGCTTTCTTT.

The chain combines TRBV20-1 with TRBJ1-1; 7 nucleotides line up with TRBD1. The CDR3 has 12 residues. Germline lookup yields CDR1 DFQATT and CDR2 SNEGSKA (reference sequence). Trimming cost V 7 bases and J 0 bases; bases outside gene matches: 2. For the CDR3, the DNA is TGCAGTGGGGGACAGATGAACACTGAAGCTTTCTTT. It codes for CSGGQMNTEAFF.

This rearrangement joins TRBV15 to TRBJ2-2; 10 nucleotides align to TRBD2. Germline V gives CDR1 LNHNV, CDR2 YYDKDF (reference sequence). V lost 1 base to trimming and J lost 5 bases; unmatched junction nucleotides: 10. The CDR3 loop spans 18 amino acids. The CDR3: CATSRGGTSARRTGELFF. The CDR3 nucleotides read TGTGCCACCAGCAGAGGCGGGACTAGCGCCCGAAGAACCGGGGAGCTGTTTTTT.